One and the same sample provided the 11 T cell receptor beta chains below, sequenced in a study of shared clonotypes between healthy human individuals. This table comes from immunoSEQ multiplex PCR, and its TCRdb copy is limited to in-frame clones, with some not included. The profile shows 550,000 to 700,000 clones, roughly 73% of them singletons. Material for sequencing was memory CD4+ T cells sorted from blood. Described subset: CD45RA-negative fraction. The origin of the receptors is a young woman in good health.

Here the CDR3 reads CASSPLPDGHNEKLFF. DNA for the CDR3: TGCGCCAGCAGCCCCCTCCCCGACGGCCATAATGAAAAACTGTTTTTT. V gene TRBV5-1 combines with J gene TRBJ1-4, with D hard to call. The germline gives CDR1 SGHRS, CDR2 YFSETQ. The CDR3 length is 16 residues. V was cut by 4 bases and J by 4 bases, with 17 bases left in between. The whole variable domain, remainder taken from reference TRBV5-1 and TRBJ1-4, is KAGVTQTPRYLIKTRGQQVTLSCSPISGHRSVSWYQQTPGQGLQFLFEYFSETQRNKGNFPGRFSGRQFSNSRSEMNVSTLELGDSALYLCASSPLPDGHNEKLFFGSGTQLSVL.

The rearrangement joins TRBV4-1 to TRBJ2-1; 9 nucleotides align to TRBD1. Germline loops: CDR1 MGHRA, CDR2 YSYEKL. V shed 4 bases and J 6 bases; nucleotides not matched to a gene: 7. CDR3 length: 15 residues. The DNA of the CDR3 is TGCGCCAGCAGCCTCGGGACAGGGTCCCTCAATGAGCAGTTCTTC. Protein: CASSLGTGSLNEQFF.

The table lists this clone with a few counts. This chain uses TRBV27 with TRBJ1-4, with 7 bases matching TRBD1. Germline CDR1 and CDR2: MNHEY and SMNVEV (reference sequence). Unmatched junction bases numbered 8, after V lost 4 bases and J lost 6 bases. CDR3 size: 15 residues. The CDR3 coding sequence is TGTGCCAGCAGTTATCGGACAGGTAGAGATGAAAAACTGTTTTTT. This translates into CASSYRTGRDEKLFF.

This clone appeared a single time. The V gene is TRBV7-9, the J gene TRBJ2-7, with unresolved D. Germline V gene sequence: CDR1 SEHNR, CDR2 FQNEAQ (reference sequence). V was pared by 3 bases and J by 3 bases, with 6 bases between. The CDR3 runs 12 residues. This CDR3 reads CASSFEVYEQYF. The CDR3 DNA is TGTGCCAGCAGCTTCGAGGTCTACGAGCAGTACTTC.

This clone was recorded a few times. The V call is TRBV28, the J call TRBJ2-7; 12 bases are a match to TRBD1. The V gene's germline CDR1 is MDHEN and CDR2 SYDVKM. The V gene end was trimmed by 8 bases and the J gene end by 5 bases; junction bases not matched to a gene: 7. This CDR3 spans 14 amino acids. DNA of the CDR3: TGTGCCAGCTTACCGGGACAGGGGGCCCACGAGCAGTACTTC. Translation: CASLPGQGAHEQYF.

This clone occurred once. The rearrangement links TRBV5-1 to TRBJ2-5; maybe TRBD2 (5 bases). The CDR3 loop spans 15 amino acids. With 4 bases removed from V and 5 bases from J, the gap between germline ends came to 18 bases. Per germline, CDR1 SGHRS and CDR2 YFSETQ. CDR3 loop: CASSQIGQPGETQYF. CDR3 sequence (DNA): TGCGCCAGCAGCCAAATAGGTCAGCCGGGGGAGACCCAGTACTTC.

The rearrangement joins TRBV18 to TRBJ2-6; D ambiguous. The CDR3 spans 16 residues. Trimming pared 3 bases from V and 1 base from J, leaving 10 bases between. The germline V gene has CDR1 KGHSH and CDR2 LQKENI. The CDR3 nucleotides are TGTGCCAGCTCACCGAAGGTACAGTCTGGGGCCAACGTCCTGACTTTC. Translating it yields CASSPKVQSGANVLTF.

This clone was counted a single time. The chain employs TRBV25-1 and TRBJ1-2; D is uncertain. Per germline, CDR1 MGHDK and CDR2 SYGVNS. The CDR3 length is 11 residues. Trimming pared 6 bases from V and 2 bases from J, leaving 4 bases between. The CDR3 region has the DNA TGTGCCAGCAGACGGAACTATGGCTACACCTTC. The encoded protein is CASRRNYGYTF.

This clone was seen a handful of times. The chain employs TRBV7-9 and TRBJ2-6; 12 nucleotides match TRBD1. Trimming took 5 bases from V and 2 from J; bases not matched to a gene: 4. CDR1 and CDR2 from the germline V gene are SEHNR and FQNEAQ (reference sequence). The CDR3 covers 17 residues. The CDR3 protein is CASSPGQGATGANVLTF. DNA for the CDR3: TGTGCCAGCAGCCCGGGACAGGGGGCGACTGGGGCCAACGTCCTGACTTTC.

The V and J genes are TRBV11-2 and TRBJ1-1; D is uncertain. The germline V gene has CDR1 SGHAT and CDR2 FQNNGV. V lost 1 base to trimming and J lost 0 bases, with 9 bases between them. CDR3 size: 15 residues. CDR3 in DNA: TGTGCCAGCAGCTTAGGTCCGGGTTTGAACACTGAAGCTTTCTTT. Its protein is CASSLGPGLNTEAFF. The whole variable domain, remainder taken from reference TRBV11-2 and TRBJ1-1, is EAGVAQSPRYKIIEKRQSVAFWCNPISGHATLYWYQQILGQGPKLLIQFQNNGVVDDSQLPKDRFSAERLKGVDSTLKIQPAKLEDSAVYLCASSLGPGLNTEAFFGQGTRLTVV.

This clone is a singleton in its sample. J is TRBJ2-2 and V is TRBV7-6; TRBD2 matches at 11 bases. V shed 5 bases and J 6 bases; nucleotides not matched to a gene: 8. The V gene's germline CDR1 is SGHVS and CDR2 FNYEAQ. This CDR3 is 16 amino acids long. This CDR3 is CASSPGLAEGAGELFF. CDR3 nucleotides: TGTGCCAGCAGCCCGGGACTAGCGGAAGGGGCCGGGGAGCTGTTTTTT.